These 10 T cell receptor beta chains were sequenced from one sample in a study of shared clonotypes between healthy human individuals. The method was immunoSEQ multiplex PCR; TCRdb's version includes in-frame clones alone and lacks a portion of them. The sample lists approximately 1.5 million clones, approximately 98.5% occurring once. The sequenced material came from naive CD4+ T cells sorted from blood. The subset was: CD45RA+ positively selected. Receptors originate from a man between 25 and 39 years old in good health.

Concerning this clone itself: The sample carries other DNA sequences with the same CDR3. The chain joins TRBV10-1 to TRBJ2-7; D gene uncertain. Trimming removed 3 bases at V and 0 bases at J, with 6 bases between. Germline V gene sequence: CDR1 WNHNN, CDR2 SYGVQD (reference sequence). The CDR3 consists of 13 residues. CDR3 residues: CASSDPGSYEQYF. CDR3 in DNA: TGCGCCAGCAGTGATCCCGGCTCCTACGAGCAGTACTTC.

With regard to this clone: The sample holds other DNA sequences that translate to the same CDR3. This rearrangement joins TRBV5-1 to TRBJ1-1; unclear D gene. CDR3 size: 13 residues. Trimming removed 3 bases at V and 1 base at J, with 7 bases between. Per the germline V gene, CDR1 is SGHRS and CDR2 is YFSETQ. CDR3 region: CASSSSGNTEAFF. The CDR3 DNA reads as TGCGCCAGCAGCTCGTCGGGGAACACTGAAGCTTTCTTT. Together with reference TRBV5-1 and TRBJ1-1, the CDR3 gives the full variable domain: KAGVTQTPRYLIKTRGQQVTLSCSPISGHRSVSWYQQTPGQGLQFLFEYFSETQRNKGNFPGRFSGRQFSNSRSEMNVSTLELGDSALYLCASSSSGNTEAFFGQGTRLTVV.

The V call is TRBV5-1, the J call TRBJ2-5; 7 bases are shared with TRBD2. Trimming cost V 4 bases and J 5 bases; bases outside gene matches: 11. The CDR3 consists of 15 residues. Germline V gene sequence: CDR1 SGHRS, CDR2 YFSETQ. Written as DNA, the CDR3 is TGCGCCAGCAGCCTGGGGAGGGGAGGCGGTGAGACCCAGTACTTC. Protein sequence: CASSLGRGGGETQYF.

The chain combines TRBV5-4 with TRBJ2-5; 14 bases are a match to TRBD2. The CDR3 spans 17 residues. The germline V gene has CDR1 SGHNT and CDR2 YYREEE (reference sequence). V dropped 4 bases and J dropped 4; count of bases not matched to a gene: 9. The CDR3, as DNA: TGTGCCAGCAGCCGCGGGACTAGCGGGAGTGTAGGAGAGACCCAGTACTTC. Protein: CASSRGTSGSVGETQYF.

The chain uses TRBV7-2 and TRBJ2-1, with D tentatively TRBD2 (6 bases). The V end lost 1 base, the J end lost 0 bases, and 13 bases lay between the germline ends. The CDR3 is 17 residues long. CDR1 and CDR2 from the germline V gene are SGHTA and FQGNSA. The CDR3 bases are TGTGCCAGCAGCTTAGAGTTTTCCGGGGGCTCCTACAATGAGCAGTTCTTC. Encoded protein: CASSLEFSGGSYNEQFF.

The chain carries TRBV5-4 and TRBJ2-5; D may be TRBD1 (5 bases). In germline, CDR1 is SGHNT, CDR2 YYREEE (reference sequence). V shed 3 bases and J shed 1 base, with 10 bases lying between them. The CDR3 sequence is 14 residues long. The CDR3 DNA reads TGTGCCAGCAGCTCGACCGACAGCCAAGAGACCCAGTACTTC. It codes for CASSSTDSQETQYF.

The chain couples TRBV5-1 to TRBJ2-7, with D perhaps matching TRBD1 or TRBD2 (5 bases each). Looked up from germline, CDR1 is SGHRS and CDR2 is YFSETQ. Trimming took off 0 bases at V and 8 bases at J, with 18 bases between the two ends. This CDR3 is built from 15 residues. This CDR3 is CASSLEPGLSLKQYF. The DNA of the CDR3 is TGCGCCAGCAGCTTGGAACCGGGGCTCAGCCTCAAGCAGTACTTC. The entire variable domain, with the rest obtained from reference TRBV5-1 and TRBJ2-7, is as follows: KAGVTQTPRYLIKTRGQQVTLSCSPISGHRSVSWYQQTPGQGLQFLFEYFSETQRNKGNFPGRFSGRQFSNSRSEMNVSTLELGDSALYLCASSLEPGLSLKQYFGPGTRLTVT.

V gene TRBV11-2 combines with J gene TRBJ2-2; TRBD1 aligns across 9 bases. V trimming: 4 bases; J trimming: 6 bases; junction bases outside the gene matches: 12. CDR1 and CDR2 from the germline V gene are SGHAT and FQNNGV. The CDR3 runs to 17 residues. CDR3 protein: CASSSYRDRERAGELFF. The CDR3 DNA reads TGTGCCAGCAGCTCCTACCGGGACAGGGAAAGGGCCGGGGAGCTGTTTTTT. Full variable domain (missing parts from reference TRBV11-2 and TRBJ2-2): EAGVAQSPRYKIIEKRQSVAFWCNPISGHATLYWYQQILGQGPKLLIQFQNNGVVDDSQLPKDRFSAERLKGVDSTLKIQPAKLEDSAVYLCASSSYRDRERAGELFFGEGSRLTVL.

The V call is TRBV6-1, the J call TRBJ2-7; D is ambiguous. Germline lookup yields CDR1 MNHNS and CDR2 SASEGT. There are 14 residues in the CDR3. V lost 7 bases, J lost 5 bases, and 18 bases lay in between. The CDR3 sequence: CASNRRGVRDEQYF. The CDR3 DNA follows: TGTGCCAGCAATAGGCGAGGAGTTCGAGACGAGCAGTACTTC.

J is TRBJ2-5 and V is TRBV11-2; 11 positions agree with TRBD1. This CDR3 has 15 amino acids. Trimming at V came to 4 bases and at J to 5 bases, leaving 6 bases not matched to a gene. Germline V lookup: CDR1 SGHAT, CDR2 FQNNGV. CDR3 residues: CASSSLGQGDETQYF. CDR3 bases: TGTGCCAGCAGCTCCTTGGGACAGGGGGATGAGACCCAGTACTTC. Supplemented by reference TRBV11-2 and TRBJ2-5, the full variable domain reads EAGVAQSPRYKIIEKRQSVAFWCNPISGHATLYWYQQILGQGPKLLIQFQNNGVVDDSQLPKDRFSAERLKGVDSTLKIQPAKLEDSAVYLCASSSLGQGDETQYFGPGTRLLVL.